One sample yielded the 32 T cell receptor beta chains listed below, sequenced in a study of cytomegalovirus exposure and HLA in healthy donors. Researchers ran the PCR with 60 Vbeta and 13 Jbeta primers. Sequencing was performed with immunoSEQ multiplex PCR; in TCRdb, only in-frame clones are kept and a portion is missing. In the table there are 150,000 to 200,000 clones, approximately 77% of which are singletons. Sequencing was carried out using PBMCs. Source of these receptors: a man aged 25-45 years in good health and CMV-seropositive.

V and J are TRBV6-5 and TRBJ1-2, with D uncertain. The length of the CDR3 is 11 residues. The ends were cut back, 8 bases at V and 4 bases at J, with 8 bases in the middle. The V gene's germline CDR1 is MNHEY and CDR2 SVGAGI. CDR3 coding DNA: TGTGCCAGCGGGAGGATCTATGGCTACACCTTC. It specifies CASGRIYGYTF.

This clone appeared a few times. The chain is built from TRBV2 and TRBJ2-2; 8 bases align to TRBD1. V gave up 4 bases and J gave up 3 bases; unmatched junction bases: 7. This CDR3 comprises 16 residues. Germline assignment: CDR1 SNHLY and CDR2 FYNNEI. CDR3 DNA: TGTGCCAGCAGTGTCCAGGGGGCGCGTCACACCGGGGAGCTGTTTTTT. It codes for CASSVQGARHTGELFF.

The chain couples TRBV4-3 to TRBJ2-1, with 14 bases fitting TRBD2. Germline CDR1 and CDR2: LGHNA and YSLEER. V shed 0 bases, J shed 10 bases, and the junction held 8 bases outside the gene matches. This CDR3 contains 17 residues. The CDR3 loop is CASSQDPTSGGAGEQFF. The CDR3 DNA reads as TGCGCCAGCAGCCAAGACCCGACTAGCGGGGGGGCCGGAGAGCAGTTCTTC.

Only one count was recorded for this clone. The chain links TRBV6-5 to TRBJ1-1; no firm D call. CDR3 length: 14 amino acids. Trimming took 0 bases from V and 3 from J, leaving 8 bases between them. Germline loops: CDR1 MNHEY, CDR2 SVGAGI. The CDR3 DNA follows: TGTGCCAGCAGTTACTCGTCGGGTGACACTGAAGCTTTCTTT. It translates to CASSYSSGDTEAFF.

The chain links TRBV6-1 to TRBJ2-5, with no clear D. Looked up from germline, CDR1 is MNHNS and CDR2 is SASEGT. V shed 0 bases and J shed 6 bases, with 8 bases lying between them. The CDR3 runs to 13 residues. CDR3 in DNA: TGTGCCAGCAGTGAAGCTAGCACCCAGACCCAGTACTTC. Translating gives CASSEASTQTQYF.

This chain joins TRBV5-1 and TRBJ2-5; 7 bases are a match to TRBD1. Per the germline V gene, CDR1 is SGHRS and CDR2 is YFSETQ. The CDR3 is 14 residues long. V dropped 3 bases and J dropped 3; count of bases not matched to a gene: 5. CDR3 coding DNA: TGCGCCAGCAGCTCTCAGGGGACAGAAGAGACCCAGTACTTC. As protein: CASSSQGTEETQYF.

This clone was found a few times. The chain has TRBV7-9 and TRBJ2-3; 8 nucleotides align to TRBD1. Losses at the gene ends were 9 bases for V and 2 bases for J; bases not matched to a gene: 1. From germline, CDR1 is SEHNR and CDR2 FQNEAQ (reference sequence). The CDR3 is 12 residues long. The CDR3 DNA follows: TGTGCCAGGGACAGGGCCACAGATACGCAGTATTTT. Translating it yields CARDRATDTQYF. The full variable domain, rest sourced from reference TRBV7-9 and TRBJ2-3, is DTGVSQNPRHKITKRGQNVTFRCDPISEHNRLYWYRQTLGQGPEFLTYFQNEAQLEKSRLLSDRFSAERPKGSFSTLEIQRTEQGDSAMYLCARDRATDTQYFGPGTRLTVL.

The rearrangement joins TRBV4-1 to TRBJ2-1, with unresolved D. Germline loops: CDR1 MGHRA, CDR2 YSYEKL. V was shortened by 1 base and J by 1 base, with 8 bases between the two germline ends. The CDR3 is 15 amino acids. Here the CDR3 reads CASSQVLTSYNEQFF. The CDR3 DNA sequence: TGCGCCAGCAGCCAAGTGTTGACTTCCTACAATGAGCAGTTCTTC.

This rearrangement joins TRBV11-2 to TRBJ1-2; tentatively, D is TRBD1 (5 bases). Germline V lookup: CDR1 SGHAT, CDR2 FQNNGV. The ends were cut back, 6 bases at V and 2 bases at J, with 16 bases in the middle. The CDR3 is 15 amino acids. For the CDR3, the DNA is TGTGCCAGCAGTCCCCCCGGGGGACTGAACTATGGCTACACCTTC. As protein: CASSPPGGLNYGYTF.

CDR3 in amino acids: CASSSPSAGGQGEQYF. DNA for the CDR3: TGTGCCAGCAGTTCCCCCTCAGCGGGGGGGCAGGGCGAGCAGTACTTC. The genes are TRBV27 and TRBJ2-7; 10 bases fit TRBD2. With 4 bases clipped from V and 6 bases from J, the junction kept 12 bases outside the gene matches. CDR1 and CDR2 from the germline V gene are MNHEY and SMNVEV (reference sequence). The CDR3 spans 16 residues.

This chain uses TRBV12-2 with TRBJ2-5; TRBD1 is taken as the D call from the table, unchecked against the DNA. TRBV12-2 is listed as a pseudogene. The CDR3 consists of 14 residues. The CDR3 DNA is TGTGCAAGTCGCCCGCGGGACAGTCAAGAGACCCAGTACTTC. Translating gives CASRPRDSQETQYF.

The rearrangement joins TRBV4-1 to TRBJ2-2; 7 bases align to TRBD1. With 4 bases clipped from V and 2 bases from J, the junction kept 4 bases outside the gene matches. Germline loops: CDR1 MGHRA, CDR2 YSYEKL. The CDR3 is 15 amino acids. The CDR3, as DNA: TGCGCCAGCAGCCCAAGGACAGGAAACACCGGGGAGCTGTTTTTT. It is translated as CASSPRTGNTGELFF.

For the CDR3, the DNA is TGTGCCAGCAGTCCGGGAGGGCAAAGAACCGAAGCTTTCTTT. Protein: CASSPGGQRTEAFF. This chain joins TRBV2 and TRBJ1-1, with D uncertain. Trimming removed 5 bases at V and 8 bases at J, with 18 bases between. CDR3 length: 14 residues. CDR1 SNHLY and CDR2 FYNNEI come from the germline V gene.

This chain uses TRBV28 with TRBJ2-7, with 10 bases lining up with TRBD1. V dropped 4 bases and J dropped 5; count of bases not matched to a gene: 14. Germline lookup yields CDR1 MDHEN and CDR2 SYDVKM. The CDR3 loop spans 17 amino acids. This CDR3 reads CASSSTTGQGIGDEQYF. The CDR3, as DNA: TGTGCCAGCAGTTCAACCACGGGACAGGGGATAGGGGACGAGCAGTACTTC.

The chain is built from TRBV30 and TRBJ2-3, with 8 bases matching TRBD1. The CDR3 length is 12 residues. Germline V gene sequence: CDR1 GTSNPN, CDR2 SVGIG (reference sequence). V was clipped by 4 bases and J by 6 bases; unmatched bases: 3. The CDR3 loop is CAWTTGADTQYF. CDR3 in DNA: TGTGCCTGGACGACAGGGGCCGATACGCAGTATTTT.

This sequence joins TRBV6-4 and TRBJ2-2; TRBD1 aligns across 8 bases. CDR3 length: 16 amino acids. CDR1 MRHNA and CDR2 SNTAGT come from the germline V gene. J lost 3 bases, V lost 0 bases, and 3 bases had no gene match. Here the CDR3 reads CASSDSQGADTGELFF. The CDR3 DNA reads as TGTGCCAGCAGTGACTCTCAGGGGGCGGACACCGGGGAGCTGTTTTTT.

This clone was seen more than once but under ten times. The J gene is TRBJ2-3, the V gene TRBV10-3; D is uncertain. V gave up 6 bases and J gave up 2 bases, with 9 bases separating them. This CDR3 is 13 amino acids long. CDR1 ENHRY and CDR2 SYGVKD come from the germline V gene. Here the CDR3 reads CAIRSPPTDTQYF. The CDR3 DNA is TGTGCCATCAGGAGCCCCCCCACAGATACGCAGTATTTT.

V gene TRBV2 combines with J gene TRBJ2-3; 15 nucleotides align to TRBD2. CDR3 length: 17 amino acids. Trimming cost V 8 bases and J 4 bases; bases outside gene matches: 10. Germline-derived CDR1 and CDR2 are SNHLY and FYNNEI. The CDR3 DNA reads TGTGCCAGCGTGGGGACTAGCGGGGGGCGTTGGTCAGATACGCAGTATTTT. This sequence encodes CASVGTSGGRWSDTQYF.

DNA of the CDR3: TGTGCCAGCGCTAAGACAGGAGGTCTATCCTACGAGCAGTACTTC. Protein product: CASAKTGGLSYEQYF. The J gene is TRBJ2-7, the V gene TRBV5-5, with D possibly being TRBD1 (6 bases). CDR1 and CDR2 (germline): SGHKS, YYEKEE (reference sequence). Trimming took 7 bases from V and 1 from J, leaving 18 bases between them. This CDR3 is 15 amino acids long.

The chain uses TRBV6-1 and TRBJ1-4; 7 bases are a match to TRBD1. The CDR3 is 16 residues long. The junction had 8 bases not matched to a gene; V was cut back by 4 bases and J by 3 bases. CDR1 and CDR2 from the germline V gene are MNHNS and SASEGT. The CDR3 reads CASSVYRGGPNEKLFF. CDR3 nucleotide sequence: TGTGCCAGCAGTGTATACAGGGGTGGACCTAATGAAAAACTGTTTTTT.

The chain joins TRBV5-4 to TRBJ2-1; 13 nucleotides line up with TRBD2. Per the germline V gene, CDR1 is SGHNT and CDR2 is YYREEE (reference sequence). The trim removed 3 bases at V and 6 bases at J, leaving 3 bases unmatched. The CDR3 sequence is 15 residues long. The CDR3 DNA is TGTGCCAGCAGCTCGGGACTAGCGGGGTCCAATGAGCAGTTCTTC. Protein: CASSSGLAGSNEQFF.

The gene calls are TRBV13 and TRBJ2-1; TRBD2 matches at 13 bases. Germline CDR1 reads PRHDT; CDR2 reads FYEKMQ (reference sequence). The V segment lost 5 bases and the J segment 8 bases; nucleotides outside the gene matches: 6. This CDR3 is built from 15 residues. This CDR3 reads CASSTRTSGGHEQFF. The CDR3 bases are TGTGCCAGCAGCACCCGGACTAGCGGGGGACATGAGCAGTTCTTC.

The chain couples TRBV9 to TRBJ2-3, with TRBD2 matching 7 bases. CDR3 length: 12 amino acids. V lost 0 bases, J lost 8 bases, and 0 bases stayed unmatched. Germline V gives CDR1 SGDLS, CDR2 YYNGEE. The CDR3 is CASSVVAGTQYF. The CDR3 bases are TGTGCCAGCAGCGTAGTAGCGGGTACGCAGTATTTT.

The J gene is TRBJ1-5, the V gene TRBV19, with D tentatively TRBD1 (6 bases). Germline CDR1 reads LNHDA; CDR2 reads SQIVND (reference sequence). V lost 3 bases and J 0 bases, leaving 15 bases between the germline ends. The CDR3 runs to 17 residues. The CDR3 DNA is TGTGCCAGTAGTATGTCGTCAGGGGAAGATAGCAATCAGCCCCAGCATTTT. This translates into CASSMSSGEDSNQPQHF. Full variable domain (rest looked up from reference TRBV19 and TRBJ1-5): DGGITQSPKYLFRKEGQNVTLSCEQNLNHDAMYWYRQDPGQGLRLIYYSQIVNDFQKGDIAEGYSVSREKKESFPLTVTSAQKNPTAFYLCASSMSSGEDSNQPQHFGDGTRLSIL.

The V call is TRBV5-4, the J call TRBJ2-2, with 14 bases fitting TRBD2. The germline V gene encodes CDR1 SGHNT and CDR2 YYREEE (reference sequence). This CDR3 is 16 amino acids long. J was trimmed by 9 bases and V by 4 bases; bases with no gene match: 8. For the CDR3, the DNA is TGTGCCAGCAGCCCTCGACTAGCGGGGGGGCCTCGGGAGCTGTTTTTT. This codes for CASSPRLAGGPRELFF.

V is TRBV5-1 and J is TRBJ2-7; the D gene is possibly TRBD1 (6 bases). Per germline, CDR1 SGHRS and CDR2 YFSETQ. The CDR3 spans 12 residues. V was clipped by 0 bases and J by 5 bases, with 6 bases between them. The chain's CDR3 is CASSLEGDEQYF. CDR3 bases: TGCGCCAGCAGCTTGGAGGGGGACGAGCAGTACTTC.

The chain carries TRBV18 and TRBJ1-1; TRBD1 aligns across 9 bases. Per germline, CDR1 KGHSH and CDR2 LQKENI. The CDR3 totals 13 residues. J gave up 11 bases and V 2 bases, and 6 bases lay outside the gene matches. CDR3 protein: CASSPERQGVAFF. The CDR3 DNA reads as TGTGCCAGCTCACCAGAACGACAGGGGGTGGCTTTCTTT.

The chain combines TRBV19 with TRBJ1-1, with D perhaps TRBD1 (6 bases). Germline assignment: CDR1 LNHDA and CDR2 SQIVND (reference sequence). The CDR3 runs to 13 residues. V lost 5 bases and J 5 bases, leaving 12 bases between the germline ends. The CDR3 region is CASSRGGSTEAFF. The CDR3, as DNA: TGTGCCAGTAGTCGCGGGGGCTCGACTGAAGCTTTCTTT.

The genes are TRBV19 and TRBJ2-2; TRBD1 agrees at 9 bases. Germline CDR1 and CDR2: LNHDA and SQIVND (reference sequence). V was clipped by 4 bases and J by 5 bases; unmatched bases: 11. The CDR3 is 17 residues long. CDR3: CASSSFGTGHLTGELFF. The CDR3 region has the DNA TGTGCCAGTAGTAGCTTCGGGACAGGGCACTTAACCGGGGAGCTGTTTTTT. Using reference TRBV19 and TRBJ2-2 for the parts outside the CDR3, the full variable domain is DGGITQSPKYLFRKEGQNVTLSCEQNLNHDAMYWYRQDPGQGLRLIYYSQIVNDFQKGDIAEGYSVSREKKESFPLTVTSAQKNPTAFYLCASSSFGTGHLTGELFFGEGSRLTVL.

The chain uses TRBV5-4 and TRBJ2-7, with a weak D call TRBD1 (5 bases). Looked up from germline, CDR1 is SGHNT and CDR2 is YYREEE (reference sequence). CDR3 length: 12 amino acids. The V gene lost 1 base and the J gene lost 13 bases, with 15 bases spanning the gap. CDR3 amino acids: CASSLSQGRQYF. The CDR3 bases are TGTGCCAGCAGCTTGAGTCAGGGCAGACAATACTTC.

V gene TRBV9 combines with J gene TRBJ2-1; D is perhaps TRBD2 (5 bases). CDR1 SGDLS and CDR2 YYNGEE come from the germline V gene. V dropped 0 bases and J dropped 7 bases, with 11 bases sitting between them. The CDR3 length is 14 residues. The CDR3 nucleotides are TGTGCCAGCAGCGTAGTAAGTGGAGGAAATGAGCAGTTCTTC. As protein: CASSVVSGGNEQFF.

The chain is built from TRBV11-2 and TRBJ1-4; D not certain. The germline V gene encodes CDR1 SGHAT and CDR2 FQNNGV. CDR3 size: 15 residues. V dropped 3 bases and J dropped 5 bases, with 13 bases sitting between them. This CDR3 reads CASSFFGVKNEKLFF. The DNA of the CDR3 is TGTGCCAGCAGCTTCTTCGGAGTCAAGAATGAAAAACTGTTTTTT.